This is a list of T cell receptor beta chains from one sample in a study of T cells in localized non-small cell lung cancer. Method: immunoSEQ multiplex PCR; TCRdb's copy keeps in-frame clones and lacks some. The repertoire holds approximately 700 clones, with roughly 19% as singletons. This specimen was normal lung tissue next to the tumor, taken before any cancer treatment. The receptors derive from a female donor at least 60 years old with stage II lung adenocarcinoma. The CDR3 runs from the conserved cysteine through the conserved F or W. The D gene is left open where the match is weak. Clone size is stated in some rows and not others, as once, few, many or a class when expanded.

TRBV15	15	-	TRBJ2-1	few	CATSRPSPQGNEQFF	TGTGCCACCAGCAGACCCTCACCCCAGGGCAATGAGCAGTTCTTC
TRBV10-3	13	TRBD1	TRBJ2-3	few	CASSQGDTDTQYF	TGTGCCAGCTCACAGGGGGACACAGATACGCAGTATTTT
TRBV11-3	15	-	TRBJ1-4	large	CASSPEGGGYEKLFF	TGTGCCAGCAGCCCTGAGGGGGGGGGATATGAAAAACTGTTTTTT
TRBV6-8	13	-	TRBJ1-1	few	CASSLRGNTEAFF	TGTGCCAGCAGCCTACGGGGGAACACTGAAGCTTTCTTT
TRBV11-3	15	TRBD1	TRBJ2-7	-	CASSRGQGGTYEQYF	TGTGCCAGCAGCCGAGGACAGGGAGGAACCTACGAGCAGTACTTC
TRBV1	17	-	TRBJ1-2	-	CASSQEASTVSNYGYTF	TGCGCCAGCAGCCAAGAGGCTTCGACAGTCTCTAACTATGGCTACACCTTC
TRBV9	15	-	TRBJ1-5	medium-sized	CASSVVVSVWQPQHF	TGTGCCAGCAGCGTAGTCGTCTCGGTCTGGCAGCCCCAGCATTTT
TRBV11-3	16	TRBD1	TRBJ1-6	few	CASSFGTASYNSPLHF	TGTGCCAGCAGCTTTGGGACAGCCAGTTATAATTCACCCCTCCACTTT
TRBV27	15	-	TRBJ1-5	medium-sized	CASSLNGQFNQPQHF	TGTGCCAGCAGTTTAAATGGACAGTTCAATCAGCCCCAGCATTTT
TRBV28	15	TRBD1	TRBJ1-3	-	CASSPLTGTGNTIYF	TGTGCCAGCAGTCCGTTGACAGGGACTGGAAACACCATATATTTT
TRBV4-1	13	-	TRBJ1-2	-	CASSQGRGDGYTF	TGCGCCAGCAGCCAAGGGAGGGGGGATGGCTACACCTTC
TRBV11-3	15	-	TRBJ1-5	medium-sized	CASSLNQGRLQPQHF	TGTGCCAGCAGCTTAAACCAGGGTAGGCTTCAGCCCCAGCATTTT
TRBV19	14	-	TRBJ1-5	-	CASSTRRGAQPQHF	TGTGCCAGTAGTACTCGGAGGGGAGCTCAGCCCCAGCATTTT
TRBV11-3	15	-	TRBJ1-2	few	CASSLRTEDNYGYTF	TGTGCCAGCAGCTTAAGGACAGAAGATAACTATGGCTACACCTTC